The T cell receptor (beta chain) under discussion was sequenced for a study of T-cell reconstitution after alpha-beta-depleted transplantation in children. TCRbeta library construction was performed incorporating unique molecular identifiers. A single record per CDR3 protein comes from TCRdb applying MiXCR to the PCR reads. The table records over 550,000 distinct CDR3 sequences, roughly a tenth of them present only once. This CDR3 has 15 amino acids. V lost 0 bases to trimming and J lost 0 bases; unmatched junction nucleotides: 1. The V gene's germline CDR1 is SGHRS and CDR2 YFSETQ. This clonotype was picked up many times.

The rearrangement joins TRBV5-1 to TRBJ2-7; 9 bases line up with TRBD2. This clonotype was sampled from a human donor who donated a stem cell graft to a child with acute myeloid leukemia. Source: PBMCs from the stem cell graft donor, taken from the stem cell graft. The CDR3 coding sequence is TGCGCCAGCAGCTTGGATAGCGGGAGCTCCTACGAGCAGTACTTC. Amino acid sequence: CASSLDSGSSYEQYF.